These 22 T cell receptor beta chains were sequenced from one sample in a study of post-analysis software for immune sequencing data. Study-wide results and limits: Compared with controls, patients had more of roughly 5 TRBV segments, including TRBV5-6, TRBV5-1 and TRBV20-1.

These receptors have no known antigen. TCR beta cDNA libraries had unique molecular identifiers. Each CDR3 protein gets one entry after TCRdb re-called the PCR reads with MiXCR. The sample holds some 690,000 distinct CDR3 sequences, 25% to 30% seen once. The sequenced sample consisted of blood. Receptors were obtained from a girl aged 10-17 years with multiple sclerosis.

This chain joins TRBV7-9 and TRBJ1-1, with 12 bases matching TRBD1. This CDR3 contains 16 residues. Germline CDR1 SEHNR, CDR2 FQNEAQ (reference sequence). Losses at the gene ends were 0 bases for V and 4 bases for J; bases not matched to a gene: 3. In nucleotides, the CDR3 is TGTGCCAGCAGCTTAGCCCCGGGACAGGGGGCCACTGAAGCTTTCTTT. This sequence encodes CASSLAPGQGATEAFF.

The chain links TRBV9 to TRBJ2-1; D possibly corresponds to TRBD1 (6 bases). Germline V gene lookup returns CDR1 SGDLS and CDR2 YYNGEE. Trimming took off 0 bases at V and 4 bases at J, with 14 bases between the two ends. The CDR3 runs 16 residues. CDR3 residues: CASSVEGDGLYNEQFF. The CDR3 bases are TGTGCCAGCAGCGTAGAGGGGGACGGCCTATACAATGAGCAGTTCTTC.

This rearrangement joins TRBV5-1 to TRBJ1-6; D call uncertain. The germline gives CDR1 SGHRS, CDR2 YFSETQ. Trimming took 1 base from V and 9 from J, leaving 11 bases between them. The CDR3 consists of 14 residues. The DNA for the CDR3 is TGCGCCAGCAGCTTGAACAGACTGTCTTCACCCCTCCACTTT. Amino acids: CASSLNRLSSPLHF.

This rearrangement joins TRBV20-1 to TRBJ1-1; weak D call: TRBD1 (5 bases). This CDR3 has 13 amino acids. Per the germline V gene, CDR1 is DFQATT and CDR2 is SNEGSKA (reference sequence). V lost 3 bases and J 6 bases, leaving 14 bases between the germline ends. CDR3 nucleotide sequence: TGCAGTGCTAGGGGGGGGACTCGGGCTGAAGCTTTCTTT. Its translation: CSARGGTRAEAFF.

This clonotype has at least ten counts. The chain combines TRBV2 with TRBJ2-1; 9 bases align to TRBD1. CDR3 length: 13 residues. V was pared by 6 bases and J by 9 bases, with 6 bases of the junction left unmatched. CDR1 is SNHLY and CDR2 is FYNNEI in the germline V gene. CDR3 coding DNA: TGTGCCAGCAGATCGGACAGGGGAGCTGAGCAGTTCTTC. It encodes CASRSDRGAEQFF.

The chain couples TRBV6-5 to TRBJ2-1; 11 bases are a match to TRBD2. This CDR3 is 16 amino acids long. V lost 6 bases, J lost 7 bases, and 11 bases stayed unmatched. Germline-derived CDR1 and CDR2 are MNHEY and SVGAGI. CDR3 coding DNA: TGTGCCAGCAGCCGACAACTAGCGGGAGTGGTTAATGAGCAGTTCTTC. As protein: CASSRQLAGVVNEQFF.

The chain combines TRBV7-2 with TRBJ2-7; TRBD2 agrees at 8 bases. The length of the CDR3 is 16 residues. CDR1 is SGHTA and CDR2 is FQGNSA in the germline V gene. Germline trimming cut 1 base from V and 5 bases from J; bases unmatched to any gene: 10. The DNA for the CDR3 is TGTGCCAGCAGCTTAGAATCTCGGGAGGGCCGCAACGAGCAGTACTTC. As protein: CASSLESREGRNEQYF.

This clonotype showed up just a few times. V is TRBV5-1 and J is TRBJ2-3; tentatively, D is TRBD2 (5 bases). CDR1 is SGHRS, CDR2 YFSETQ, per germline. The CDR3 sequence is 16 residues long. Trimming left V 0 bases short and J 6 bases short, with 17 bases between. The CDR3 sequence is CASSLGVRPPGDTQYF. CDR3 DNA: TGCGCCAGCAGCTTGGGAGTGAGACCACCGGGGGATACGCAGTATTTT.

The sample holds a few counts of this clonotype. This chain links TRBV29-1 with TRBJ2-2; the match to TRBD2 covers 7 bases. The trim removed 7 bases at V and 2 bases at J, leaving 10 bases unmatched. Germline V gives CDR1 SQVTM, CDR2 ANQGSEA. CDR3 length equals 15 residues. The CDR3 bases are TGCAGCGCGATACCGGGACTACCTAACACCGGGGAGCTGTTTTTT. Residues: CSAIPGLPNTGELFF.

The sample holds one count of this clonotype. One end of the junction does not line up with germline, which may come from a read error. V gene TRBV28 combines with J gene TRBJ2-7; maybe TRBD1 (6 bases). Germline-derived CDR1 and CDR2 are MDHEN and SYDVKM. The CDR3 runs to 13 residues. CDR3 loop: CTSRYAPRGEQYF. CDR3 nucleotide sequence: TGTACCAGCAGGTACGCCCCCAGGGGCGAGCAGTACTTC.

The chain combines TRBV24-1 with TRBJ2-1; 8 bases fit TRBD2. The CDR3 is made up of 18 amino acids. Germline V gives CDR1 KGHDR, CDR2 SFDVKD. Trimming removed 4 bases from V and 8 bases from J; junction bases left unmatched: 18. The CDR3 DNA sequence: TGTGCCACCAGTGACCGAGCTGGGAAGCGGGAGATGTCGGATGAGCAGTTCTTC. It codes for CATSDRAGKREMSDEQFF.

This clonotype was detected a few times. The chain couples TRBV9 to TRBJ1-5; no clear D gene. Deletions cut 7 bases from V and 5 bases from J, with 13 bases between. The CDR3 has 13 residues. Germline CDR1 is SGDLS and CDR2 is YYNGEE. The CDR3 protein is CASSKGQDQPQHF. In DNA, the CDR3 is TGTGCCAGCTCAAAGGGTCAGGATCAGCCCCAGCATTTT. Full variable domain (remainder filled in from reference TRBV9 and TRBJ1-5): DSGVTQTPKHLITATGQRVTLRCSPRSGDLSVYWYQQSLDQGLQFLIQYYNGEERAKGNILERFSAQQFPDLHSELNLSSLELGDSALYFCASSKGQDQPQHFGDGTRLSIL.

This rearrangement joins TRBV5-1 to TRBJ2-3; D tentatively reads TRBD1 or TRBD2 (5 bases each). The germline V gene has CDR1 SGHRS and CDR2 YFSETQ. The V gene lost 3 bases and the J gene lost 6 bases, with 17 bases spanning the gap. The CDR3 is 15 residues long. The CDR3: CASSSFEGITDTQYF. Here the CDR3 DNA reads TGCGCCAGCAGCTCCTTCGAGGGGATAACCGATACGCAGTATTTT.

The chain is built from TRBV6-5 and TRBJ2-7, with no clear D. The CDR3 totals 15 residues. Germline-derived CDR1 and CDR2 are MNHEY and SVGAGI. With 0 bases removed from V and 3 bases from J, the gap between germline ends came to 12 bases. The CDR3 DNA reads as TGTGCCAGCAGTTACTCAGGCGTTACCCACTACGAGCAGTACTTC. It specifies CASSYSGVTHYEQYF.

J is TRBJ1-5 and V is TRBV6-6, with 7 bases that match TRBD1. Germline trimming cut 2 bases from V and 7 bases from J; bases unmatched to any gene: 5. Germline V gene sequence: CDR1 MNHNY, CDR2 SVGAGI (reference sequence). The CDR3 totals 14 residues. CDR3 amino acids: CASSYPTGAQPQHF. In nucleotides, the CDR3 is TGTGCCAGCAGTTACCCTACAGGGGCCCAGCCCCAGCATTTT.

A few counts support this clonotype. The V gene is TRBV6-5, the J gene TRBJ2-3; 11 positions match TRBD1. The CDR3 covers 17 residues. V trimming: 3 bases; J trimming: 5 bases; junction bases outside the gene matches: 10. Germline lookup yields CDR1 MNHEY and CDR2 SVGAGI. In DNA, the CDR3 is TGTGCCAGCAGTTATGGAGTTTCGGGACAGGGGGGAGATACGCAGTATTTT. Protein: CASSYGVSGQGGDTQYF.

This rearrangement joins TRBV5-4 to TRBJ2-3, with 10 bases matching TRBD2. CDR1 is SGHNT and CDR2 is YYREEE in the germline V gene (reference sequence). The J segment lost 1 base and the V segment lost 0 bases, leaving 8 bases of the junction unmatched. CDR3 length: 18 residues. The CDR3 loop is CASSLGLAGAVGTDTQYF. The CDR3 DNA reads as TGTGCCAGCAGCTTGGGGCTAGCGGGGGCCGTGGGCACAGATACGCAGTATTTT. The full variable domain, with the rest looked up from reference TRBV5-4 and TRBJ2-3, is ETGVTQSPTHLIKTRGQQVTLRCSSQSGHNTVSWYQQALGQGPQFIFQYYREEENGRGNFPPRFSGLQFPNYSSELNVNALELDDSALYLCASSLGLAGAVGTDTQYFGPGTRLTVL.

This chain uses TRBV6-5 with TRBJ2-3; 8 bases agree with TRBD2. The CDR3 runs to 15 residues. The ends lost 6 bases at V and 8 bases at J; junction bases unmatched: 13. The germline gives CDR1 MNHEY, CDR2 SVGAGI. CDR3 DNA: TGTGCCAGCAGGCCTAGCGGGCCCCCATGTCGTACGCAGTATTTT. It codes for CASRPSGPPCRTQYF.

The J gene is TRBJ2-7, the V gene TRBV5-1; D uncertain. The CDR3 totals 13 residues. The ends were cut back, 2 bases at V and 3 bases at J, with 9 bases in the middle. From germline, CDR1 is SGHRS and CDR2 YFSETQ. The CDR3 coding sequence is TGCGCCAGCAGCTTAGGTTGGGACTACGAGCAGTACTTC. Its translation is CASSLGWDYEQYF.

The rearrangement joins TRBV12-3 or TRBV12-4 to TRBJ1-5; TRBD1 is a possible D gene (6 bases). The V and J ends lost 2 bases and 9 bases respectively, with 11 bases between them. The CDR3 is 13 residues long. CDR3 residues: CASSLTGGRPQHF. CDR3 sequence (DNA): TGTGCCAGCAGTTTAACCGGGGGGCGGCCCCAGCATTTT.

The sample holds a few counts of this clonotype. This chain uses TRBV6-2 or TRBV6-3 with TRBJ2-1; D ambiguous. With 4 bases removed from V and 9 bases from J, the gap between germline ends came to 16 bases. This CDR3 is built from 14 residues. The germline V gene encodes CDR1 MNHEY and CDR2 SVGEGT. Here the CDR3 reads CASSLALLTFEQFF. DNA for the CDR3: TGTGCCAGCAGTTTAGCCCTTCTAACATTTGAGCAGTTCTTC.

This clonotype has just a few counts. CDR3 loop: CASSVETNEKLFF. CDR3 sequence (DNA): TGTGCCAGCAGCGTAGAGACTAATGAAAAACTGTTTTTT. This chain links TRBV9 with TRBJ1-4; D not resolved. Per germline, CDR1 SGDLS and CDR2 YYNGEE. The CDR3 totals 13 residues. V lost 0 bases and J lost 2, with 2 bases in between. The full variable domain, completed using reference TRBV9 and TRBJ1-4, is DSGVTQTPKHLITATGQRVTLRCSPRSGDLSVYWYQQSLDQGLQFLIQYYNGEERAKGNILERFSAQQFPDLHSELNLSSLELGDSALYFCASSVETNEKLFFGSGTQLSVL.